The present TCR beta chain was sequenced within a study of regulatory T cells in long-lasting Graves disease (dated by TCRdb to the early 2020s). Concerning the study at large: Persistent Graves' disease was defined as antithyroid drug treatment for over 5 years with persistently positive TSH receptor autoantibodies. A total of roughly 33 samples underwent TCR sequencing: around 13 from persistent and roughly 20 from newly diagnosed Graves' disease patients. The study was registered as a clinical trial and conducted in China. In the clinical cohort, patients with persistent Graves' disease had used antithyroid drugs for an average of around 10 years. Patients with persistent Graves' disease were compared with patients with newly diagnosed Graves' disease using TCR sequencing and RNA sequencing of peripheral blood.

The CDR3 numbers 14 residues from cysteine through phenylalanine. The sequence is cut down to CDR3 DNA, 42 bases in frame from base 1. Trimming takes 10 bases off V and 2 bases off J; junction bases not matched to a gene: 5. A word on this clonotype: The target of this receptor is not known. Qualities for individual bases were not recorded, and no much larger clone is one base off.

Reading the label with the study, this specimen's time point is: persistent/refractory GD, antithyroid drugs over 5 years with positive TRAb. For both TCR sequencing and RNA sequencing, RNA was extracted from PBMCs using TRIzol. The diagnosis of Graves' disease followed American Thyroid Association guidelines. Recruitment of patients was carried out at an endocrinology department in Xi'an, China. Each patient gave roughly 10 milliliters of peripheral blood, collected in an EDTA anticoagulant tube. Ficoll Paque Plus density gradient separation was used to isolate PBMCs, and no additional T cell sorting was done. An Agilent 2100 Bioanalyzer and agarose gel were used to check RNA quality, while a NanoDrop 2000 measured RNA concentration. General study outcomes and caveats: The study examined only peripheral blood because the primary lesion, thyroid tissue, could not be accessed. The authors noted that the small sample size was a limitation that may lower accuracy. A larger number of public clonotypes was shared among persistent patients (about 2,700) than among newly diagnosed patients (around 870). Sequencing and analysis were restricted to the TCR beta chain. Persistent disease showed preferential use of TRBV28, TRBJ1-2 and TRBJ2-5, whereas newly diagnosed disease favored TRBV20-1 and TRBJ2-1. Compared with newly diagnosed patients, patients with persistent Graves' disease had lower TCR Shannon entropy and fewer highly expanded clones, which suggests clonal expansion.

Libraries were prepared through multiplex PCR. The run used an Illumina HiSeq 4000. CDR3 regions were amplified by Arm-PCR with iRepertoire HTBI primers to construct TCR beta libraries. Before sequencing, the PCR products went through gel purification. The authors processed their data as follows. Across samples, around 62 TRBV and 13 to 15 TRBJ segments were identified and used for gene usage analysis of CDR3 amino acid clonotypes. Filtered high-quality paired reads were merged into contigs using COPE and FqMerger. Contigs were aligned with BLAST to IMGT TRBV, TRBD and TRBJ reference genes, and CDR3 was defined per IMGT. Highly expanded clones were defined as clonotypes with a frequency above 0.1%. Shannon entropy served as the measure of repertoire diversity, while the Gini coefficient captured V-J evenness. Public clonotypes were defined as clonotypes shared by more than one individual. Using fastp trimming at Q25 and MiXCR clonotype assembly, TCRdb reanalyzed the public sequencing data and kept in-frame beta chains. Rows are unified per CDR3 protein, each entry keeping the most common DNA and genes. Here the V and J calls rest on TCRdb's processing, not on the authors' analysis. Present in this sample are hundreds of thousands of distinct CDR3 sequences, about 32% of which were seen just once. Of the sample, 35% to 55% falls within the top ten clones.

This sequence originates from a female donor with Graves disease. Recombination linked TRBV12-3 or TRBV12-4 to TRBJ2-6; 7 of the junction bases match TRBD1. The sequencing used peripheral blood mononuclear cells (PBMCs), collected when the disease was refractory, from a patient treated with antithyroid drugs. Here the CDR3 is given as CATTGVAGANVLTF. Here is the DNA: TGTGCCACCACAGGGGTGGCTGGGGCCAACGTCCTGACTTTC.